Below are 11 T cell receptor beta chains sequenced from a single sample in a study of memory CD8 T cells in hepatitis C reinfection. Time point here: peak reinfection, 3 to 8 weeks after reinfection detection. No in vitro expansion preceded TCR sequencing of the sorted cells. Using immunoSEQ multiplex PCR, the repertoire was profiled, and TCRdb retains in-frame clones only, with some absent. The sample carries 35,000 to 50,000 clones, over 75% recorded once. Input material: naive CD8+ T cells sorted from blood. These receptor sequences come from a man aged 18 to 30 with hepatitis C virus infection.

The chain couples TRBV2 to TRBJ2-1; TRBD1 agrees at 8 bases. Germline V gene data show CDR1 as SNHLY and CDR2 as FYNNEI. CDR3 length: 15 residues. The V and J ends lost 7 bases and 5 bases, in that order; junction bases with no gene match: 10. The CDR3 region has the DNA TGTGCCAGCAAGCCGACAGGGGACGAAAACAATGAGCAGTTCTTC. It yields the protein CASKPTGDENNEQFF. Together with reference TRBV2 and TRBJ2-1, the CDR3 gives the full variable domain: EPEVTQTPSHQVTQMGQEVILRCVPISNHLYFYWYRQILGQKVEFLVSFYNNEISEKSEIFDDQFSVERPDGSNFTLKIRSTKLEDSAMYFCASKPTGDENNEQFFGPGTRLTVL.

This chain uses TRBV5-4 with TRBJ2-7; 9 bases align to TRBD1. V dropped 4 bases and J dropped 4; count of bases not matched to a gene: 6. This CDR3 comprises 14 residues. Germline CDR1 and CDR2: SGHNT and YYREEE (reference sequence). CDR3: CASSTGTGRYEQYF. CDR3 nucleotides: TGTGCCAGCAGCACAGGGACAGGGAGGTACGAGCAGTACTTC.

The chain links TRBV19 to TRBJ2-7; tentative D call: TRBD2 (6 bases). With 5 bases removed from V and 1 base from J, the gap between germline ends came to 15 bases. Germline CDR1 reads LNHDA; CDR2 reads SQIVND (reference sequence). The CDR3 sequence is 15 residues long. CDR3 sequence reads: CASSFRRDNSYEQYF. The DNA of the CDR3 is TGTGCCAGTAGTTTCCGGCGGGATAATTCCTACGAGCAGTACTTC.

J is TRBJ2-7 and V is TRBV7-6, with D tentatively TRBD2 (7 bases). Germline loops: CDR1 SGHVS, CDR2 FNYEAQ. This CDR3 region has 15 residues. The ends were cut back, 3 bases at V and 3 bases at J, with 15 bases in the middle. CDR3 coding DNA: TGTGCCAGCAGCTTCACGCCGGGGGGCATCTACGAGCAGTACTTC. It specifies CASSFTPGGIYEQYF.

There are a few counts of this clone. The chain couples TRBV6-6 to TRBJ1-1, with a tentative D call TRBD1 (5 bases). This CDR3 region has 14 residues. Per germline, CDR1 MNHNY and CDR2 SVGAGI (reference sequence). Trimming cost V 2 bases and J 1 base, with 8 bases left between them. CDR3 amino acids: CASSYGQGNTEAFF. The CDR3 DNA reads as TGTGCCAGCAGTTACGGGCAGGGGAACACTGAAGCTTTCTTT.

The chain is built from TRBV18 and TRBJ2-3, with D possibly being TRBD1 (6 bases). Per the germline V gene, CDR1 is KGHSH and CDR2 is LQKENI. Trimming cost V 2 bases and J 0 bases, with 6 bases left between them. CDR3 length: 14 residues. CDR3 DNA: TGTGCCAGCTCACCAACAGGGAGCACAGATACGCAGTATTTT. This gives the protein CASSPTGSTDTQYF.

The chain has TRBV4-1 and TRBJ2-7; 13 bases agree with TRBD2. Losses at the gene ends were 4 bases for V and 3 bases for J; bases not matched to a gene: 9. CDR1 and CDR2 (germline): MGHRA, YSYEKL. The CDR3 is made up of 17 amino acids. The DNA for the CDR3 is TGCGCCAGCAGCCCCGGACCGTGGACTAGCGGGAGCTACGAGCAGTACTTC. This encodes CASSPGPWTSGSYEQYF.

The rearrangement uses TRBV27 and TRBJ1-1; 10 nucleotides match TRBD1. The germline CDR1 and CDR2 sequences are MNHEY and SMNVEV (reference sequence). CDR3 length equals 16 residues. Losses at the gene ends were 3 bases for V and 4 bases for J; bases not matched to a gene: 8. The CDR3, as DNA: TGTGCCAGCAGTTTTCTCCCCGGGACAGGGGTCACTGAAGCTTTCTTT. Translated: CASSFLPGTGVTEAFF.

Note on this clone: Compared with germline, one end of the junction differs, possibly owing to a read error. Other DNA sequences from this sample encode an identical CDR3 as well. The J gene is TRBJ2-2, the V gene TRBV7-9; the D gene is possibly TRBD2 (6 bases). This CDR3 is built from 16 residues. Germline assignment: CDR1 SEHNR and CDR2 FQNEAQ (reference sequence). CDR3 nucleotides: TGTGCCAGCAGCTCGTACGGGACTTTTAACACCGGGGAACTGTTTTTT. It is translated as CASSSYGTFNTGELFF. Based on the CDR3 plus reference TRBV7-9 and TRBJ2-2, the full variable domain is DTGVSQNPRHKITKRGQNVTFRCDPISEHNRLYWYRQTLGQGPEFLTYFQNEAQLEKSRLLSDRFSAERPKGSFSTLEIQRTEQGDSAMYLCASSSYGTFNTGELFFGEGSRLTVL.

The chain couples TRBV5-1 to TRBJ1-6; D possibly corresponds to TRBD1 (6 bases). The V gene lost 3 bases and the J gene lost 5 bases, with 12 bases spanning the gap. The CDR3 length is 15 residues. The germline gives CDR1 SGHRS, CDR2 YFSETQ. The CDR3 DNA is TGCGCCAGCAGCTGGAGGGGGGGGGATAATTCACCCCTCCACTTT. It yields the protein CASSWRGGDNSPLHF.

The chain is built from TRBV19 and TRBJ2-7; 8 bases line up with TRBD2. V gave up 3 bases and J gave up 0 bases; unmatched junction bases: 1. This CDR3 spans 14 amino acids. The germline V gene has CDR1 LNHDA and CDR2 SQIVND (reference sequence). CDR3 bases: TGTGCCAGTAGTATCGGGGGGGCCTCCTACGAGCAGTACTTC. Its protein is CASSIGGASYEQYF.